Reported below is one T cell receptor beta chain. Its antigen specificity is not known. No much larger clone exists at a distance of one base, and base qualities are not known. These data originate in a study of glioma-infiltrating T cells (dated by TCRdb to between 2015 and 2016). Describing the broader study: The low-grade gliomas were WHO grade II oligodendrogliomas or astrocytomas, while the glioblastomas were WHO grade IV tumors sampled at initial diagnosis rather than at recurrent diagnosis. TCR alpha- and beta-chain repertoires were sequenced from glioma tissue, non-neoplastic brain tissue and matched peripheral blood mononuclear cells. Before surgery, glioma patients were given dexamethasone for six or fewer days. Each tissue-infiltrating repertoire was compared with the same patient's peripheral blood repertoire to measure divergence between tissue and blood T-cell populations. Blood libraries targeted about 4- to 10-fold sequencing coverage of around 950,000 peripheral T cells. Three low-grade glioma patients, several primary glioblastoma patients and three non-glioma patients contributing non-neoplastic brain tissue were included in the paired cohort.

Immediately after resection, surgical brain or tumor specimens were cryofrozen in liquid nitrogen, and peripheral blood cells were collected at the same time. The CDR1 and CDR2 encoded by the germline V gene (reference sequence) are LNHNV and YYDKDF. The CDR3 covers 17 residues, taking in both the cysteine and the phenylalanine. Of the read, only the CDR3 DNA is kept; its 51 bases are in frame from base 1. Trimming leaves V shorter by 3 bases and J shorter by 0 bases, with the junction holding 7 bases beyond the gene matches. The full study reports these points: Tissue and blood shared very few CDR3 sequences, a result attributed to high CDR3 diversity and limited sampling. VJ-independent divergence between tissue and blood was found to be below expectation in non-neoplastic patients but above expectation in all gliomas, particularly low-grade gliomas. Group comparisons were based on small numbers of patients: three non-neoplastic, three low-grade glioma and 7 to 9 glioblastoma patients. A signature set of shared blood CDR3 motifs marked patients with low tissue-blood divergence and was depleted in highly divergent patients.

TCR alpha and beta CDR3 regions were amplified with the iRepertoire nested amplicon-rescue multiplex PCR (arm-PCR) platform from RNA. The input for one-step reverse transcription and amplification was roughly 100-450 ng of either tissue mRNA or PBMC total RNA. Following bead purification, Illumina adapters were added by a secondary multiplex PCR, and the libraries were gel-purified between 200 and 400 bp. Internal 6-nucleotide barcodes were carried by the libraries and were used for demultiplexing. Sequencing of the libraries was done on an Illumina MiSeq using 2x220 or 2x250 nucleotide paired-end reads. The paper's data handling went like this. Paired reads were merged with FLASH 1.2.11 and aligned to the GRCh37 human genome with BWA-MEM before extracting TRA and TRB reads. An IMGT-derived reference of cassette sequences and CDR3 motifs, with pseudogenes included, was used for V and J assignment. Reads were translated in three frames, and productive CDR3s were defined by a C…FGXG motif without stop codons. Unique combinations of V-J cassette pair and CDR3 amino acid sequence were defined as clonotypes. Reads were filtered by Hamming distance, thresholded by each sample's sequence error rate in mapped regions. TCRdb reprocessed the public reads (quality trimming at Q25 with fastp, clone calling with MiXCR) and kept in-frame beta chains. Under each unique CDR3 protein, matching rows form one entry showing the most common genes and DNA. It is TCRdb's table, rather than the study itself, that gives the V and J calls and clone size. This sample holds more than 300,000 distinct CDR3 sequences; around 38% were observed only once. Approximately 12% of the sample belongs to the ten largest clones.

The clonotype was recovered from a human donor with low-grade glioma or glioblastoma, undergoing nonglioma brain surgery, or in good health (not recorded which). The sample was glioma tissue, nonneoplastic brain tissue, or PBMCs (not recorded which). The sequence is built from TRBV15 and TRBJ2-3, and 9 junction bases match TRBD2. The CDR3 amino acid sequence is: CATSSTQLAGSTDTQYF. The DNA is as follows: TGTGCCACCAGCAGTACGCAACTAGCGGGTAGCACAGATACGCAGTATTTT.